Here is one T cell receptor beta chain with its context. Its target is unknown. This sample is drawn from a study of cytomegalovirus exposure and HLA in healthy donors. Study-level information: In an earlier analysis, almost 120 million unique TCR beta sequences were found from 150 million to 200 million T cells.

Both 60 Vbeta primers and 13 Jbeta primers went into the PCR. The repertoire was sequenced with immunoSEQ multiplex PCR; TCRdb's copy has only in-frame clones and lacks some. The data hold under 55,000 clones, with around 66% observed a single time. This CDR3 is built from 15 residues. The germline V gene has CDR1 GTSNPN and CDR2 SVGIG (reference sequence). Trimming took 4 bases from V and 0 from J; bases not matched to a gene: 5. Findings and limits, study-wide: Later genetic work tied a missense DCLRE1C variant to beta-chain V and J trimming. A reported reduction in N-insertions relative to the approximately 670-donor mean was seen in an Asian-associated ancestry cluster in a later analysis.

The source of this sequence is a man younger than 35 in good health and CMV-seronegative. V and J are TRBV30 and TRBJ1-5; 8 bases match TRBD1. Sample: PBMCs. CDR3 nucleotides: TGTGCCTGGAACTCACAGGGGGGTAGCAATCAGCCCCAGCATTTT. Translated, it gives CAWNSQGGSNQPQHF.